A selection of T cell receptor beta chains follows, all from one sample in a study of early stage breast cancer tumors. Clones were sequenced by immunoSEQ multiplex PCR, and TCRdb holds only the in-frame ones, with some missing. The sample lists fewer than 35,000 clones; almost 75% were seen once. The material sequenced was breast tumor tissue. The source of these receptors is a person aged 25-39 years with breast cancer. The CDR3 runs from the conserved cysteine through the conserved F or W. The D gene is left open where the match is weak. Clone size appears in some rows only: once, few, many, or a class for an expanded clone.

cdr3_nt	cdr3_aa	clone_size	j_call	d_call	v_call
TGTGCCAGCAGGGTACAGGATCCAAGCAATCAGCCCCAGCATTTT	CASRVQDPSNQPQHF	NA	TRBJ1-5	NA	TRBV6-1
TGCAGCGTTGAAGATCCCTGGGATCGGCAAGAGACCCAGTACTTC	CSVEDPWDRQETQYF	NA	TRBJ2-5	NA	TRBV29-1
TGTGCCAGCAGCAAGGGACCCCCCGCCGGGGGCGGCTATGGCTACACCTTC	CASSKGPPAGGGYGYTF	NA	TRBJ1-2	NA	TRBV13
TGTGCCAGTAGTGACAGGGCCATTAGAAATAGCAATCAGCCCCAGCATTTT	CASSDRAIRNSNQPQHF	NA	TRBJ1-5	TRBD1	TRBV19
TGTGCCAGCAGTGGGGAGGGGCGATCCATAACTGCGGATGAGCAGTTCTTC	CASSGEGRSITADEQFF	NA	TRBJ2-1	TRBD2	TRBV2
TGTGCCTGGTCCCCACGGCTAGCGGGAGTACGGGCGCAGTTCTTC	CAWSPRLAGVRAQFF	NA	TRBJ2-1	TRBD2	TRBV30
TGTGCCAGCACTTGGGACAGGGAGAATGAGCAGTTCTTC	CASTWDRENEQFF	NA	TRBJ2-1	TRBD1	TRBV11-1
TGCGCCAGCAGTGGATTCGGGACAGGTTCCCCCGAGCAGTACTTC	CASSGFGTGSPEQYF	few	TRBJ2-7	TRBD1	TRBV10-1
TGTGCTAGTGGTTTGGGGCTGGGACTAGCGGGTGTCGGTGAGCAGTTCTTC	CASGLGLGLAGVGEQFF	NA	TRBJ2-1	TRBD2	TRBV12-5
TGTGCCAGCAGCTTAGCGTCCAGCGCCTCCTACGAGCAGTACTTC	CASSLASSASYEQYF	NA	TRBJ2-7	NA	TRBV7-8
TGTGCCAGCAGTAGCGGTTTTTTCTCTGGGGCCAACGTCCTGACTTTC	CASSSGFFSGANVLTF	NA	TRBJ2-6	NA	TRBV2
TGTGCCAGCAGCTTAGATCGGGAGTTGAGCACCGGGGAGCTGTTTTTT	CASSLDRELSTGELFF	NA	TRBJ2-2	NA	TRBV7-7
TGCGCCAGCAGCTTGGCTATGATCGGATACGAGCAGTACTTC	CASSLAMIGYEQYF	NA	TRBJ2-7	NA	TRBV5-1
TGTGCCAGCCGTGTGTCGGGGAACTCCTACGAGCAGTACTTC	CASRVSGNSYEQYF	NA	TRBJ2-7	NA	TRBV6-5
TGTGCCAGCAGCTCCCGGGGGGGGAGCAAAGATACGCAGTATTTT	CASSSRGGSKDTQYF	NA	TRBJ2-3	TRBD2	TRBV5-4
TGTGCCAGCTGTCCACCGACTAGTCTCTACGAGCAGTACTTC	CASCPPTSLYEQYF	few	TRBJ2-7	NA	TRBV2
TGCAGCGTTGAAGTAGGCGCGAAGACCCAGTACTTC	CSVEVGAKTQYF	NA	TRBJ2-5	NA	TRBV29-1
TGCGCCAGCAGCTTCCAGTCAGGTGGAGGAGAGACCCAGTACTTC	CASSFQSGGGETQYF	NA	TRBJ2-5	NA	TRBV5-1
TGTGCCAGCAGTTACTCGACTTCTGGCTACGAGCAGTACTTC	CASSYSTSGYEQYF	few	TRBJ2-7	NA	TRBV6-5
TGTGCCAGTAGTCGAACAGGGGGCTCCTCTCCTTACGAGCAGTACTTC	CASSRTGGSSPYEQYF	once	TRBJ2-7	TRBD1	TRBV19
TGTGCCAGCAGGACGACTAGCGGGAGTCTCAATGAGCAGTTCTTC	CASRTTSGSLNEQFF	NA	TRBJ2-1	TRBD2	TRBV25-1
TGTGCCAGCAGCGTGGACGGACCAAATGGCTACACCTTC	CASSVDGPNGYTF	NA	TRBJ1-2	NA	TRBV9
TGCGCCAGCAGCCAAGATCAGGGGACGACAAAAGATACGCAGTATTTT	CASSQDQGTTKDTQYF	NA	TRBJ2-3	NA	TRBV4-3
TGTGCCAGCACTCCACCCGGGACTAGCGGGAATGAGCAGTTCTTC	CASTPPGTSGNEQFF	once	TRBJ2-1	TRBD2	TRBV6-6
TGTGCCAGCCCGACGGTCGAGGGGGCCAAAAACATTCAGTACTTC	CASPTVEGAKNIQYF	once	TRBJ2-4	NA	TRBV27
TGTGCCAGCACCCCCTTGGGATTGAACACTGAAGCTTTCTTT	CASTPLGLNTEAFF	few	TRBJ1-1	NA	TRBV7-6